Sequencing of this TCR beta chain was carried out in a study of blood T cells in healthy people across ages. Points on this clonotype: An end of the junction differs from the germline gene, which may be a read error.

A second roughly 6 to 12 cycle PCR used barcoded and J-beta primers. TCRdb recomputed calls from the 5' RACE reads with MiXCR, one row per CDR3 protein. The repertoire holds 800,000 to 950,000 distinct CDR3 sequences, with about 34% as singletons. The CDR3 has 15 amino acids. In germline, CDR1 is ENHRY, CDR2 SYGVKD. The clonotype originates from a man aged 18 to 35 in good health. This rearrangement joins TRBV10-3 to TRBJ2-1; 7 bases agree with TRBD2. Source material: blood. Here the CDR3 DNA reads TGTGCCATCAGTGAGTCCCAGCGGGGCTACAATCAGCAGTTCTTC. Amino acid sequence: CAISESQRGYNQQFF.